The source of this T cell receptor beta chain is a study of blood T cell repertoires in COVID-19. Study summary: Nucleic acid was either cDNA or gDNA, and it came from T cells, B-cell-depleted T cells, or PBMCs.

This clone was picked up one time. Germline V gives CDR1 MNHEY, CDR2 SMNVEV (reference sequence). CDR3 size: 16 residues. Trimming left V 1 base short and J 2 bases short, with 14 bases between. Per the original data handling: Reference gene primer amplification gave nucleated cell count estimates. Data came from immunoSEQ multiplex PCR; TCRdb stores just in-frame clones and leaves some out. V, J and clone size are taken as reported in that table, and D and trimming were inferred from the DNA itself. In the table there are fewer than 250,000 clones, almost 85% of which are singletons. This TCR came from a woman aged 45-60 years with active or convalescent COVID-19. What was sequenced was peripheral blood. V usage is TRBV27 and J usage is TRBJ2-5; a weak D match, TRBD1 (5 bases). DNA for the CDR3: TGTGCCAGCAGTTTATTTTTAGGGGCAACTCAAGAGACCCAGTACTTC. Its translation is CASSLFLGATQETQYF.